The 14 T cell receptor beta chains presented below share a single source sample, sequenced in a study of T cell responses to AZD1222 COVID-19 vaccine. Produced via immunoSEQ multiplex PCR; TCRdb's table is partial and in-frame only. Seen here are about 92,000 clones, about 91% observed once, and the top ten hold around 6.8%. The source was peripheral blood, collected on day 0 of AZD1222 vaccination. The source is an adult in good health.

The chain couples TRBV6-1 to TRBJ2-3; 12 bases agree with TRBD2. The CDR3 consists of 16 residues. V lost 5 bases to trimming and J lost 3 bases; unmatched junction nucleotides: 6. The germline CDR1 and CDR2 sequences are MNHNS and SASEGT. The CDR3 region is CASSQGLAGSTDTQYF. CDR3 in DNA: TGTGCCAGCAGTCAAGGACTAGCGGGATCTACAGATACGCAGTATTTT.

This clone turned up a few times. The DNA of the CDR3 is TGCGCCAGCAGTGCCGGGACAGAAACTGAAGCTTTCTTT. It encodes CASSAGTETEAFF. The chain combines TRBV23-1 with TRBJ1-1; 7 nucleotides match TRBD1. TRBV23-1 is recorded as an ORF, its role being uncertain. The CDR3 runs 13 residues. J lost 5 bases, V lost 5 bases, and 5 bases had no gene match.

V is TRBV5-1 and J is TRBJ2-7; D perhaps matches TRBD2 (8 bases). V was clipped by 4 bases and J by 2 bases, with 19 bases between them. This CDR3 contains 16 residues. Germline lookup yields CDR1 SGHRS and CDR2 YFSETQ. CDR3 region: CASSREGWDRAYEQYF. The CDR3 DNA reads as TGCGCCAGCAGCCGGGAGGGTTGGGACAGAGCCTACGAGCAGTACTTC.

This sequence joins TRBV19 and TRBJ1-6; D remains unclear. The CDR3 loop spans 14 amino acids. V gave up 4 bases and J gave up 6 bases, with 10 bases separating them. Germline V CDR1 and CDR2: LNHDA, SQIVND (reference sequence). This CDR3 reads CASSNRDFNSPLHF. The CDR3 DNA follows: TGTGCCAGTAGTAACCGGGATTTTAATTCACCCCTCCACTTT.

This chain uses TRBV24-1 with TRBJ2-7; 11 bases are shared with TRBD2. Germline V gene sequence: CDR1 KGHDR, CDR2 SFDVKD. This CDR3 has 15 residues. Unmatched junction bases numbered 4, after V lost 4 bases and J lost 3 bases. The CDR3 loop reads CATSEGTSGNYEQYF. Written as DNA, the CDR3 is TGTGCCACCAGTGAGGGGACTAGCGGTAACTACGAGCAGTACTTC.

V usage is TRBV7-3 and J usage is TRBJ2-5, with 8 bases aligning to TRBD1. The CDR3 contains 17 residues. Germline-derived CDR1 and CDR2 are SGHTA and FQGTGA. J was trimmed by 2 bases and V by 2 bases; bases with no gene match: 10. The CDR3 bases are TGTGCCAGCAGCTTAGGGTCTACTCAGGGGGCTCAAGAGACCCAGTACTTC. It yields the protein CASSLGSTQGAQETQYF.

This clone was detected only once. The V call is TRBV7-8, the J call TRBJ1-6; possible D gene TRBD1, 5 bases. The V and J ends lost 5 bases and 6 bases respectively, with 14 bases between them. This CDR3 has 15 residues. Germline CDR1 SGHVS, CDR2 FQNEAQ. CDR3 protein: CASSLLQAFNSPLHF. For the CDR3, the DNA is TGTGCCAGCAGCCTGCTACAGGCTTTTAATTCACCCCTCCACTTT.

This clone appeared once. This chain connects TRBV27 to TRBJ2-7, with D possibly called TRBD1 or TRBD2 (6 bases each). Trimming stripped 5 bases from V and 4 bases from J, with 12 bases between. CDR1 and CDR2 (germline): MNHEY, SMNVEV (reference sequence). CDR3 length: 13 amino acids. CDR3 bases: TGTGCCAGCAGTAGGAGGGGGGAGTACGAGCAGTACTTC. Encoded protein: CASSRRGEYEQYF.

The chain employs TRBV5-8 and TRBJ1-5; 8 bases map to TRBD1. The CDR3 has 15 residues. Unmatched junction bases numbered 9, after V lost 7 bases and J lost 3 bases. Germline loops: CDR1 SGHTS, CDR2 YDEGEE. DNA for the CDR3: TGTGCCAGCCGGCAGCCAGGGGGCCTCAATCAGCCCCAGCATTTT. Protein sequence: CASRQPGGLNQPQHF.

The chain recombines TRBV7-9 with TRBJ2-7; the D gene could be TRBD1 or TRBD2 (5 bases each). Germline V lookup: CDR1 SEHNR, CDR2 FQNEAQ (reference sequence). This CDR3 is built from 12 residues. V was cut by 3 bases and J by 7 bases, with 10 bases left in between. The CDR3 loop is CASSFGGGEQYF. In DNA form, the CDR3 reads TGTGCCAGCAGCTTTGGGGGTGGGGAGCAGTACTTC. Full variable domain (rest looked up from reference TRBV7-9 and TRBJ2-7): DTGVSQNPRHKITKRGQNVTFRCDPISEHNRLYWYRQTLGQGPEFLTYFQNEAQLEKSRLLSDRFSAERPKGSFSTLEIQRTEQGDSAMYLCASSFGGGEQYFGPGTRLTVT.

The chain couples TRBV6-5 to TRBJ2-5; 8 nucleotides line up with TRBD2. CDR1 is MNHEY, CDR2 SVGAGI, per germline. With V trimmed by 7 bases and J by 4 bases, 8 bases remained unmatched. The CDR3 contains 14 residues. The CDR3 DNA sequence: TGTGCCAGCAAAATAATCGGGAGGGCAGAGACCCAGTACTTC. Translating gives CASKIIGRAETQYF.

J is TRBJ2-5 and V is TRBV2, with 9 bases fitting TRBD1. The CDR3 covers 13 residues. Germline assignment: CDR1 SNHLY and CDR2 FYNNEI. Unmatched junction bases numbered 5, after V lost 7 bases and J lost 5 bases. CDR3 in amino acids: CASKTGGVETQYF. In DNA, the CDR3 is TGTGCCAGCAAAACAGGGGGCGTGGAGACCCAGTACTTC.

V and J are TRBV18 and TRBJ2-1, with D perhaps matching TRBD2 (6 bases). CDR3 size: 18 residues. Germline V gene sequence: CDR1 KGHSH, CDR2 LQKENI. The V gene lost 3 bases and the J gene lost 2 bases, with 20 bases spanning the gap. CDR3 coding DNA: TGTGCCAGCTCACCCAAGTTCAGGCTAGCGATGACCTACAATGAGCAGTTCTTC. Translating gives CASSPKFRLAMTYNEQFF.

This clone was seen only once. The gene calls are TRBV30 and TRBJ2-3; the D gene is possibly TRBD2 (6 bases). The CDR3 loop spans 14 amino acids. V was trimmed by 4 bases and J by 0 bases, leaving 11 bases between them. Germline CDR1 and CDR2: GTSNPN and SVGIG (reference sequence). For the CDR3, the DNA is TGTGCCTGGACTCGACTAGAAAGCACAGATACGCAGTATTTT. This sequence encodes CAWTRLESTDTQYF.